This TCR beta chain was sequenced during a study of cytomegalovirus exposure and HLA in healthy donors. Points from the study as a whole: The authors later found HLA-associated TCR beta chains more clonally expanded than equally common others.

This clone was recorded once. Its target is unknown. CDR3 size: 11 residues. V was pared by 5 bases and J by 5 bases, with 9 bases between. Germline V lookup: CDR1 GTSNPN, CDR2 SVGIG (reference sequence). The PCR had 60 Vbeta and 13 Jbeta primers. Sequencing was performed with immunoSEQ multiplex PCR; in TCRdb, only in-frame clones are kept and a portion is missing. The data hold approximately 210,000 clones, with about four fifths observed a single time. The receptor was isolated from a male donor in good health and CMV-seropositive. The chain is built from TRBV30 and TRBJ2-5; D perhaps matches TRBD2 (5 bases). Sequenced sample: PBMCs. CDR3 sequence reads: CAWRGFETQYF. Written as DNA, the CDR3 is TGTGCCTGGCGGGGTTTTGAGACCCAGTACTTC.